This T cell receptor (beta chain) was sequenced for a study of control samples from healthy donors and cancer patients. Clones were read by immunoSEQ multiplex PCR, and TCRdb kept only the in-frame ones, dropping some. This sample carries approximately 89,000 clones, about 87% of them seen once, and the ten largest clones take 20% to 25%. After removal of 4 bases from V and 7 bases from J, the junction contained 1 base not matched to a gene. This CDR3 has 13 amino acids. Germline V lookup: CDR1 MNHNY, CDR2 SVGAGI (reference sequence). Material for sequencing was blood. The genes are TRBV6-6 and TRBJ2-7; 13 nucleotides agree with TRBD2. The clonotype was recovered from a man aged 50 to 60 in good health. CDR3 coding DNA: TGTGCCAGCAGTTCACTAGCGGGGGGGGAGCAGTACTTC. Its protein is CASSSLAGGEQYF.